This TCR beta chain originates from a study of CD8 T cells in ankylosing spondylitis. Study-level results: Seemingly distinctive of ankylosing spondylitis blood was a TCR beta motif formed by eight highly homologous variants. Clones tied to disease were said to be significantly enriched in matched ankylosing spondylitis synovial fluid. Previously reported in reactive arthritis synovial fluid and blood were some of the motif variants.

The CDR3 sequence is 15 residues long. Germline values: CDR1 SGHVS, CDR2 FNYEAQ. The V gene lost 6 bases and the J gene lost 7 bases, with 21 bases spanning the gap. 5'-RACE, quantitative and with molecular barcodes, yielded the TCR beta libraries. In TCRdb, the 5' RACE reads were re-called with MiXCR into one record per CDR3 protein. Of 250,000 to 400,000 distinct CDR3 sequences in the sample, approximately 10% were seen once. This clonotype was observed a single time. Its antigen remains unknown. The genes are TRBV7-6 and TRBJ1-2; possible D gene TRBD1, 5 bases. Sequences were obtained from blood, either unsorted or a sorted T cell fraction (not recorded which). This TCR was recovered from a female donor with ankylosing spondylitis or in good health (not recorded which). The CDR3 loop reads CASSRTGTRQAGYTF. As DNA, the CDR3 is TGTGCCAGCAGTCGAACAGGTACCAGGCAAGCTGGCTACACCTTC. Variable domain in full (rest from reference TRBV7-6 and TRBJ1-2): GAGVSQSPRYKVTKRGQDVALRCDPISGHVSLYWYRQALGQGPEFLTYFNYEAQQDKSGLPNDRFSAERPEGSISTLTIQRTEQRDSAMYRCASSRTGTRQAGYTFGSGTRLTVV.